This TCR beta chain was sequenced in a study of OX40 agonist ivuxolimab in advanced cancers. The overall study: As their treatment, patients were administered ivuxolimab, an agonistic anti-OX40 (CD134) antibody. Averaging 60 years in age, with a range of 23 to 79, the cohort was around 85% male. Findings and caveats of the study: Antigen specificity remained undetermined for the expanded peripheral T cells.

V lost 0 bases and J 0 bases, leaving 18 bases between the germline ends. CDR1 and CDR2 from the germline V gene are SGHDN and FVKESK. CDR3 size: 18 residues. Drawing of blood for sampling happened at baseline, at cycle 4 day 1, and at cycle 7 day 1. Profiling relied on immunoSEQ multiplex PCR, and the TCRdb table lists in-frame clones only, not all of them. The table has over 20,000 clones, more than 70% seen once; the top ten hold 34%. Comments on this clone: Its specificity is not known.

V is TRBV14 and J is TRBJ2-7, with D unclear. The clonotype was recovered from an adult with an advanced solid tumor such as melanoma, head and neck, liver or kidney cancer. Sample: CD4+ or CD8+ T cells sorted from blood, taken in a trial of the OX40 agonist ivuxolimab. The CDR3 bases are TGTGCCAGCAGCCAAGATCCTTACCAGCCTCAGAGCTCCTACGAGCAGTACTTC. Translation: CASSQDPYQPQSSYEQYF.